This T cell receptor (beta chain) stems from a study of blood T cell repertoires in COVID-19. Study summary: PBMCs, B-cell-depleted T cells, or T cells provided the cDNA or gDNA that made up the material.

The CDR3 consists of 13 residues. Germline loops: CDR1 DFQATT, CDR2 SNEGSKA (reference sequence). Between the trimmed V and J ends, which lost 3 bases and 2 bases, there was a span of 11 bases. Here immunoSEQ multiplex PCR was the method, and the copy in TCRdb shows in-frame clones only, minus some. The profile shows some 300,000 clones, 70% to 90% of them singletons. Material: peripheral blood. The V and J genes are TRBV20-1 and TRBJ2-7; D may be TRBD1 (6 bases). The TCR originated in a woman aged 45-59 years with COVID-19, enrolled during active disease. CDR3 nucleotide sequence: TGCAGTGCTAGTCGACAGGTCCCCTACGAGCAGTACTTC. Its protein product is CSASRQVPYEQYF.